This TCR beta chain emerged from a study of blood T cell repertoires in COVID-19. Overall study: The United States, Italy and Spain provided the acute and convalescent COVID-19 samples.

The method was immunoSEQ multiplex PCR; TCRdb's version includes in-frame clones alone and lacks a portion of them. The data contain a few hundred thousand clones, more than 75% of them singletons. The CDR3 totals 17 residues. CDR1 LGHNA and CDR2 YSLEER come from the germline V gene. V was shortened by 0 bases and J by 1 base, with 15 bases between the two germline ends. This clonotype originated in an older woman with active or convalescent COVID-19. The chain uses TRBV4-3 and TRBJ1-1; unclear D gene. The sequenced material came from peripheral blood. For the CDR3, the DNA is TGCGCCAGCAGCCAAGATCCTGGAGGGATCTCGAACACTGAAGCTTTCTTT. Encoded protein: CASSQDPGGISNTEAFF.